Listed below are T cell receptor beta chains from one sample, sequenced in a study of cytomegalovirus exposure and HLA in healthy donors. This table comes from immunoSEQ multiplex PCR, and its TCRdb copy is limited to in-frame clones, with some not included. The sample yields roughly 150,000 clones, roughly nine tenths seen once. The sample consisted of PBMCs. These TCRs come from a woman under 30 in good health and CMV-seropositive. CDR3s include the opening cysteine and the closing phenylalanine or tryptophan. Size tells how often a clone was seen (once, few, many) or the class of an expanded clone, and some rows leave it out.

CDR3 length,clone size,J gene,V gene,CDR3 protein
13,.,TRBJ2-1,TRBV6-6,CASSLKAHNEQFF
18,.,TRBJ2-2,TRBV10-3,CAISTGLAGGRFPGELFF
14,.,TRBJ1-4,TRBV15,CATRTTATNEKLFF
15,.,TRBJ2-1,TRBV9,CASSATGTSGASKFF
14,.,TRBJ2-3,TRBV9,CASSANRGRDTQYF
18,.,TRBJ2-5,TRBV11-3,CASSTRGTSGRAVETQYF
15,.,TRBJ2-2,TRBV25-1,CASSDGTGGAGELFF
14,few,TRBJ2-7,TRBV6-5,CASSPRGNSYEQYF
16,.,TRBJ2-3,TRBV30,CAWSVLISGREDTQYF
17,.,TRBJ2-7,TRBV7-2,CASSLVASGGSSYEQYF
14,.,TRBJ1-5,TRBV7-8,CASSRDRGNQPQHF
12,.,TRBJ2-7,TRBV5-4,CASSRQNYEQYF
16,.,TRBJ2-3,TRBV6-4,CASSDSMGGSTDTQYF
16,.,TRBJ2-3,TRBV28,CASSAASGRGTDTQYF
15,.,TRBJ2-3,TRBV25-1,CASSDHGGHTDTQYF
13,.,TRBJ1-1,TRBV28,CASSLFGGTEAFF
13,.,TRBJ1-5,TRBV6-5,CASSGASNQPQHF
14,.,TRBJ2-1,TRBV15,CATSTRLSEYEQFF
13,.,TRBJ2-4,TRBV29-1,CSVEDTDGGIQYF
12,.,TRBJ2-1,TRBV6-6,CASSYRYNEQFF
14,.,TRBJ2-3,TRBV7-8,CASSPYRGQDTQYF
15,.,TRBJ2-7,TRBV11-3,CASSLRTSGPYEQYF
14,.,TRBJ2-1,TRBV10-1,CASSGGSSYNEQFF
14,.,TRBJ2-1,TRBV29-1,CSVKGQLPRDEQFF
13,.,TRBJ2-5,TRBV30,CAWSVAPGETQYF
15,.,TRBJ2-3,TRBV5-1,CASSLGLAGAGTQYF
15,.,TRBJ2-5,TRBV4-1,CASSPFPGLEETQYF
18,.,TRBJ2-6,TRBV9,CASSVAPGGYSGANVLTF
21,.,TRBJ2-5,TRBV12-2,CASRSYPPGLAGTGDQETQYF
19,.,TRBJ1-2,TRBV4-2,CASSQAAVGAGGSTYGYTF
15,.,TRBJ2-3,TRBV5-4,CASSLWGRGTDTQYF
14,.,TRBJ1-2,TRBV2,CASSEQGGGYGYTF
14,.,TRBJ2-5,TRBV19,CASSSGGRLETQYF
14,.,TRBJ2-1,TRBV11-3,CASSFSGGGNEQFF
15,.,TRBJ2-1,TRBV5-1,CASSLVGLAYNEQFF
18,once,TRBJ1-4,TRBV4-1,CASSQDPRTANLNEKLFF
16,.,TRBJ2-1,TRBV2,CASSEIRGISYNEQFF
13,.,TRBJ2-7,TRBV19,CASSIPGTSEQYF
15,once,TRBJ2-1,TRBV6-6,CASSWTSGSYNEQFF
17,.,TRBJ2-7,TRBV4-1,CASSQDPRLANGFEQYF
14,.,TRBJ2-7,TRBV6-5,CASSYASGSGEQYF
15,.,TRBJ2-2,TRBV5-1,CASSGLAQDTGELFF
15,.,TRBJ2-7,TRBV28,CASSPPTRRRYEQYF
14,.,TRBJ1-1,TRBV6-5,CASSYSQALSEAFF
11,.,TRBJ2-1,TRBV6-5,CASRHLNEQFF
14,.,TRBJ1-1,TRBV6-5,CASSSPARGTEAFF
15,.,TRBJ2-7,TRBV25-1,CASSKRDRVNHEQYF
14,.,TRBJ1-2,TRBV27,CASSFNGANYGYTF
14,.,TRBJ2-2,TRBV11-2,CASSQRTASGELFF
15,few,TRBJ2-7,TRBV4-3,CASSQIGTGGYEQYF
14,.,TRBJ2-3,TRBV7-2,CASSFRPGTDTQYF
15,.,TRBJ2-3,TRBV11-2,CASSPLGLITDTQYF
17,.,TRBJ2-7,TRBV4-3,CASSQGVGDILAYEQYF